This entry lists 27 T cell receptor beta chains sequenced from one sample in a study of T cell changes during pregnancy in multiple sclerosis. Sequenced by immunoSEQ multiplex PCR; TCRdb stores in-frame clones only, minus some. The sample yields 40,000 to 60,000 clones, 90% seen once. Source: peripheral blood, taken in the first trimester of pregnancy. These receptors were collected from a female donor in good health, enrolled as a control in a pregnancy study.

In its sample, this clone was seen once. V and J are TRBV19 and TRBJ2-5; D gene ambiguous. Germline V gene sequence: CDR1 LNHDA, CDR2 SQIVND (reference sequence). Trimming removed 3 bases at V and 2 bases at J, with 7 bases between. The CDR3 totals 13 residues. The CDR3 sequence: CASSISGQETQYF. As DNA, the CDR3 is TGTGCCAGTAGTATCTCCGGGCAAGAGACCCAGTACTTC.

The chain recombines TRBV4-2 with TRBJ2-6; 10 nucleotides match TRBD2. The CDR3 is 18 residues long. Germline loops: CDR1 LGHNA, CDR2 YNFKEQ. J was trimmed by 0 bases and V by 3 bases; bases with no gene match: 5. The CDR3 sequence is CASSHLAGGRSGANVLTF. For the CDR3, the DNA is TGTGCCAGCAGCCACTTAGCGGGAGGCCGCTCTGGGGCCAACGTCCTGACTTTC.

This clone showed up just once. V usage is TRBV7-9 and J usage is TRBJ2-1, with 10 bases fitting TRBD2. The CDR3 contains 17 residues. V was pared by 1 base and J by 7 bases, with 10 bases of the junction left unmatched. Germline CDR1 SEHNR, CDR2 FQNEAQ (reference sequence). The CDR3 DNA reads TGTGCCAGCAGCTTAGAGAGCAGCGGGAGGGCCGCGAATGAGCAGTTCTTC. Protein: CASSLESSGRAANEQFF.

V is TRBV10-3 and J is TRBJ2-5; 10 nucleotides line up with TRBD1. The V and J ends lost 5 bases and 4 bases, in that order; junction bases with no gene match: 4. This CDR3 is 14 amino acids long. The germline V gene encodes CDR1 ENHRY and CDR2 SYGVKD. CDR3 amino acids: CAISTTGGPETQYF. CDR3 in DNA: TGTGCCATCAGTACGACAGGGGGCCCAGAGACCCAGTACTTC.

The chain has TRBV30 and TRBJ2-3, with 8 bases aligning to TRBD1. The length of the CDR3 is 15 residues. The junction had 2 bases not matched to a gene; V was cut back by 0 bases and J by 0 bases. Germline CDR1 is GTSNPN and CDR2 is SVGIG (reference sequence). CDR3 sequence reads: CAWSVGTGSTDTQYF. In DNA form, the CDR3 reads TGTGCCTGGAGTGTAGGGACAGGTAGCACAGATACGCAGTATTTT.

The genes are TRBV11-2 and TRBJ1-2, with TRBD1 as a possible D gene (5 bases). Trimming cost V 4 bases and J 3 bases, with 9 bases left between them. The V gene's germline CDR1 is SGHAT and CDR2 FQNNGV. The CDR3 extends over 13 amino acids. In DNA form, the CDR3 reads TGTGCCAGCAGCTCGGCAGGGTACTATGGCTACACCTTC. As protein: CASSSAGYYGYTF. Variable domain in full (rest from reference TRBV11-2 and TRBJ1-2): EAGVAQSPRYKIIEKRQSVAFWCNPISGHATLYWYQQILGQGPKLLIQFQNNGVVDDSQLPKDRFSAERLKGVDSTLKIQPAKLEDSAVYLCASSSAGYYGYTFGSGTRLTVV.

The chain is built from TRBV5-1 and TRBJ2-5; 16 bases agree with TRBD2. V shed 3 bases and J 4 bases; nucleotides not matched to a gene: 6. Germline values: CDR1 SGHRS, CDR2 YFSETQ. The CDR3 has 17 residues. CDR3 nucleotide sequence: TGCGCCAGCAGCTCGGGGACTAGCGGGGGGGCCAGAGAGACCCAGTACTTC. Its translation: CASSSGTSGGARETQYF.

The table lists this clone with a few counts. The rearrangement uses TRBV4-3 and TRBJ2-7, with 7 positions matching TRBD1. The CDR3 extends over 15 amino acids. CDR1 is LGHNA and CDR2 is YSLEER in the germline V gene. With 0 bases clipped from V and 4 bases from J, the junction kept 6 bases outside the gene matches. The CDR3: CASSQDKGGGYEQYF. The DNA of the CDR3 is TGCGCCAGCAGCCAAGATAAAGGGGGCGGGTACGAGCAGTACTTC.

The V call is TRBV13, the J call TRBJ1-1; D unresolved. The germline CDR1 and CDR2 sequences are PRHDT and FYEKMQ (reference sequence). This CDR3 has 11 amino acids. Trimming took off 11 bases at V and 5 bases at J, with 12 bases between the two ends. DNA for the CDR3: TGTGCCTCACAGCGGCGAACTGAAGCTTTCTTT. This encodes CASQRRTEAFF.

The rearrangement links TRBV5-6 to TRBJ1-2, with a tentative D call TRBD1 (5 bases). This CDR3 has 14 residues. V was trimmed by 0 bases and J by 8 bases, leaving 14 bases between them. CDR1 and CDR2 from the germline V gene are SGHDT and YYEEEE. CDR3 sequence (DNA): TGTGCCAGCAGCTTGGCGGGGGTGTTAAGGGGCTACACCTTC. It codes for CASSLAGVLRGYTF.

This clone was counted a few times. The chain joins TRBV10-3 to TRBJ1-1, with D possibly TRBD1 on 6 matching bases. The CDR3 covers 17 residues. Trimming shortened V by 0 bases and J by 4 bases, and 18 bases separated the two germline ends. Germline V gene lookup returns CDR1 ENHRY and CDR2 SYGVKD. The CDR3 DNA is TGTGCCATCAGTGAGTCGACAGGAGGTAAGCTGGTCACTGAAGCTTTCTTT. Translating it yields CAISESTGGKLVTEAFF.

This sequence joins TRBV7-2 and TRBJ1-1, with D possibly being TRBD1 (6 bases). Germline V gives CDR1 SGHTA, CDR2 FQGNSA. The CDR3 totals 13 residues. V was shortened by 6 bases and J by 3 bases, with 11 bases between the two germline ends. CDR3 protein: CASSSGQYTEAFF. The CDR3 region has the DNA TGTGCCAGCAGTAGTGGACAGTACACTGAAGCTTTCTTT.

This chain joins TRBV6-6 and TRBJ1-2, with 8 positions matching TRBD1. Germline values: CDR1 MNHNY, CDR2 SVGAGI (reference sequence). This CDR3 comprises 13 residues. Unmatched junction bases numbered 2, after V lost 4 bases and J lost 4 bases. CDR3 in amino acids: CASSSTGVYGYTF. Here the CDR3 DNA reads TGTGCCAGCAGTTCGACAGGGGTCTATGGCTACACCTTC.

J is TRBJ2-5 and V is TRBV10-1; D uncertain. The CDR3 has 16 residues. From germline, CDR1 is WNHNN and CDR2 SYGVQD (reference sequence). The V end lost 3 bases, the J end lost 5 bases, and 19 bases lay between the germline ends. The chain's CDR3 is CASSEMGRLVRETQYF. The DNA for the CDR3 is TGCGCCAGCAGTGAAATGGGTAGGCTGGTGAGGGAGACCCAGTACTTC.

The sample holds one count of this clone. The J gene is TRBJ2-7, the V gene TRBV5-1; 7 nucleotides match TRBD1. The CDR3 length is 16 residues. The germline gives CDR1 SGHRS, CDR2 YFSETQ. Trimming at V came to 1 base and at J to 4 bases, leaving 11 bases not matched to a gene. The DNA for the CDR3 is TGCGCCAGCAGCTTGTCAACAGGGGACCCTACGTACGAGCAGTACTTC. The encoded protein is CASSLSTGDPTYEQYF.

This chain uses TRBV13 with TRBJ2-1; D is possibly TRBD1 (6 bases). CDR1 and CDR2 (germline): PRHDT, FYEKMQ (reference sequence). The CDR3 runs to 15 residues. Trimming removed 5 bases at V and 7 bases at J, with 18 bases between. This CDR3 is CASSPRQVFGNEQFF. In DNA, the CDR3 is TGTGCCAGCAGCCCCAGACAGGTTTTCGGTAATGAGCAGTTCTTC.

The rearrangement uses TRBV7-2 and TRBJ2-1; perhaps TRBD1 as D (6 bases). The CDR3 extends over 14 amino acids. Germline lookup yields CDR1 SGHTA and CDR2 FQGNSA. Trimming stripped 5 bases from V and 5 bases from J, with 13 bases between. The CDR3 DNA follows: TGTGCCAGCAGCCCCACAAGGGGGAACAATGAGCAGTTCTTC. This sequence encodes CASSPTRGNNEQFF.

This clone was recorded only once. The chain is built from TRBV11-2 and TRBJ2-4; D remains ambiguous. The CDR3 loop spans 13 amino acids. The germline V and J ends were trimmed by 0 bases and 8 bases, with 8 bases remaining between them. Per the germline V gene, CDR1 is SGHAT and CDR2 is FQNNGV. CDR3 DNA: TGTGCCAGCAGCTTAGACAGTCCGCACATTCAGTACTTC. Translating it yields CASSLDSPHIQYF. The whole variable domain, filled in from reference TRBV11-2 and TRBJ2-4, reads EAGVAQSPRYKIIEKRQSVAFWCNPISGHATLYWYQQILGQGPKLLIQFQNNGVVDDSQLPKDRFSAERLKGVDSTLKIQPAKLEDSAVYLCASSLDSPHIQYFGAGTRLSVL.

For this clone: The sample holds other DNA sequences that translate to the same CDR3. CDR3 sequence (DNA): TGTGCCAGCAGCTTAGCGGGGGGGCAAGAGACCCAGTACTTC. As protein: CASSLAGGQETQYF. The J gene is TRBJ2-5, the V gene TRBV7-9; 7 nucleotides match TRBD2. The germline CDR1 and CDR2 sequences are SEHNR and FQNEAQ (reference sequence). The CDR3 spans 14 residues. The V and J ends lost 0 bases and 2 bases, in that order; junction bases with no gene match: 0.

This clone was observed a handful of times. This chain links TRBV7-9 with TRBJ2-7; 10 bases are shared with TRBD2. CDR1 and CDR2 from the germline V gene are SEHNR and FQNEAQ (reference sequence). The CDR3 spans 15 residues. V shed 4 bases, J shed 2 bases, and the junction held 5 bases outside the gene matches. The CDR3 sequence is CASSSTAGGPYEQYF. As DNA, the CDR3 is TGTGCCAGCAGCTCCACAGCGGGAGGGCCCTACGAGCAGTACTTC.

The V gene is TRBV28, the J gene TRBJ2-6; TRBD1 agrees at 7 bases. The CDR3 totals 15 residues. Germline V gene sequence: CDR1 MDHEN, CDR2 SYDVKM. V was pared by 9 bases and J by 2 bases, with 7 bases of the junction left unmatched. CDR3: CASTKGGPGANVLTF. In DNA form, the CDR3 reads TGTGCCAGTACAAAAGGGGGCCCTGGGGCCAACGTCCTGACTTTC.

This clone was picked up one time. The CDR3 protein is CASSLTGTGGKEQYF. CDR3 sequence (DNA): TGTGCCAGCAGCCTGACCGGGACAGGGGGTAAGGAGCAGTACTTC. The chain has TRBV7-2 and TRBJ2-7, with 11 bases lining up with TRBD1. This CDR3 is 15 amino acids long. Germline V gene data show CDR1 as SGHTA and CDR2 as FQGNSA. V was clipped by 5 bases and J by 7 bases; unmatched bases: 10.

The table lists this clone with a count of one. This chain uses TRBV18 with TRBJ2-7, with a weak D call TRBD2 (6 bases). Germline V CDR1 and CDR2: KGHSH, LQKENI. The CDR3 spans 16 residues. The V and J ends lost 2 bases and 2 bases respectively, with 16 bases between them. The CDR3 region is CASSPFRDSSAYEQYF. The CDR3 DNA reads TGTGCCAGCTCACCATTCCGGGACTCCTCCGCCTACGAGCAGTACTTC.

This chain uses TRBV30 with TRBJ1-2, with D possibly matching TRBD1 (6 bases). CDR1 and CDR2 from the germline V gene are GTSNPN and SVGIG (reference sequence). The germline V and J ends were trimmed by 0 bases and 4 bases, with 15 bases remaining between them. The CDR3 loop spans 15 amino acids. This CDR3 reads CAWSVRQTGTYGYTF. The CDR3 DNA follows: TGTGCCTGGAGTGTAAGACAAACAGGGACCTATGGCTACACCTTC.

The chain recombines TRBV6-6 with TRBJ1-2; 7 positions agree with TRBD1. Germline assignment: CDR1 MNHNY and CDR2 SVGAGI (reference sequence). Trimming took 6 bases from V and 6 from J; bases not matched to a gene: 7. This CDR3 spans 13 amino acids. CDR3: CASRKRQGHGYTF. The DNA of the CDR3 is TGTGCCAGCAGAAAACGACAGGGCCATGGCTACACCTTC.

This chain connects TRBV6-1 to TRBJ2-7; D is possibly TRBD2 (6 bases). The V and J ends lost 6 bases and 3 bases respectively, with 9 bases between them. CDR1 MNHNS and CDR2 SASEGT come from the germline V gene. This CDR3 contains 12 residues. The CDR3 DNA is TGTGCCAGCAGGCCCGGGAGCTACGAGCAGTACTTC. Protein sequence: CASRPGSYEQYF.

The chain joins TRBV2 to TRBJ2-1; 7 bases agree with TRBD1. The length of the CDR3 is 14 residues. The V gene's germline CDR1 is SNHLY and CDR2 FYNNEI. The ends lost 7 bases at V and 0 bases at J; junction bases unmatched: 3. The CDR3 protein is CASTGQSSYNEQFF. Written as DNA, the CDR3 is TGTGCCAGCACGGGACAGAGCTCCTACAATGAGCAGTTCTTC.